This is a list of T cell receptor beta chains from one sample in a study of OX40 agonist ivuxolimab in advanced cancers. Some clones are missing from TCRdb's copy, which holds only in-frame ones; the method was immunoSEQ multiplex PCR. The sample has around 58,000 clones, over 75% seen once; the top ten hold roughly 5%. The specimen comprised CD4+ or CD8+ T cells sorted from blood, sampled in a trial of the OX40 agonist ivuxolimab. The origin of the receptors is an adult with an advanced solid tumor such as melanoma, head and neck, liver or kidney cancer. The CDR3 runs from the conserved cysteine through the conserved F or W. Each record gives: J gene, V gene, CDR3 protein.

j_call: TRBJ1-1; v_call: TRBV29-1; cdr3_aa: CSVRTVGAEAFF
j_call: TRBJ2-3; v_call: TRBV18; cdr3_aa: CASSPPSLAGSMNTQYF
j_call: TRBJ2-3; v_call: TRBV4-1; cdr3_aa: CASSQNRGTDTQYF
j_call: TRBJ1-5; v_call: TRBV19; cdr3_aa: CASTAQRGNQPQHF
j_call: TRBJ1-2; v_call: TRBV5-1; cdr3_aa: CASSKFTGWENYGYTF
j_call: TRBJ2-5; v_call: TRBV28; cdr3_aa: CASSQETQYF
j_call: TRBJ1-2; v_call: TRBV5-8; cdr3_aa: CASSRTGYGYTF
j_call: TRBJ2-1; v_call: TRBV7-2; cdr3_aa: CASTLYDNEQFF
j_call: TRBJ2-1; v_call: TRBV7-2; cdr3_aa: CASSFDPGPYNEQFF
j_call: TRBJ2-2; v_call: TRBV15; cdr3_aa: CATSRVRTYTGELFF
j_call: TRBJ2-2; v_call: TRBV6-6; cdr3_aa: CASRSPGQNTGELFF
j_call: TRBJ2-1; v_call: TRBV7-9; cdr3_aa: CASSFFQGEQFF
j_call: TRBJ1-5; v_call: TRBV19; cdr3_aa: CASSITGDNQPQHF
j_call: TRBJ2-3; v_call: TRBV4-3; cdr3_aa: CASSQEGTSGGTQYF
j_call: TRBJ2-7; v_call: TRBV18; cdr3_aa: CASSPQVGGEQYF
j_call: TRBJ2-5; v_call: TRBV5-1; cdr3_aa: CASSSGQGNGETQYF
j_call: TRBJ2-1; v_call: TRBV5-8; cdr3_aa: CASSMTSFEQFF
j_call: TRBJ2-7; v_call: TRBV5-4; cdr3_aa: CASSLAGGAGQSYEQYF
j_call: TRBJ2-7; v_call: TRBV7-2; cdr3_aa: CASSSGTGGFYEQYF
j_call: TRBJ2-3; v_call: TRBV4-3; cdr3_aa: CASSQDGWGIRYF
j_call: TRBJ2-3; v_call: TRBV9; cdr3_aa: CASSPRFVDTQYF
j_call: TRBJ2-2; v_call: TRBV11-2; cdr3_aa: CASSFTGTQNTGELFF
j_call: TRBJ2-1; v_call: TRBV4-1; cdr3_aa: CASSHRLGVAGSYNEQFF
j_call: TRBJ2-1; v_call: TRBV7-2; cdr3_aa: CASSQLALGSYNEQFF
j_call: TRBJ1-1; v_call: TRBV5-1; cdr3_aa: CASSSGQDFGSTEAFF
j_call: TRBJ1-5; v_call: TRBV5-1; cdr3_aa: CASSSGRNQPQHF
j_call: TRBJ2-4; v_call: TRBV6-6; cdr3_aa: CASSYRPSENIQYF
j_call: TRBJ1-5; v_call: TRBV18; cdr3_aa: CASSVGGNSNQPQHF
j_call: TRBJ2-7; v_call: TRBV27; cdr3_aa: CASSFSRGGEQYF
j_call: TRBJ2-5; v_call: TRBV9; cdr3_aa: CASSVGRSVGMAQYF
j_call: TRBJ1-1; v_call: TRBV7-9; cdr3_aa: CASSLSGSSEAFF
j_call: TRBJ1-3; v_call: TRBV11-2; cdr3_aa: CASSLAGGSNSGNTIYF